One and the same sample provided the 10 T cell receptor beta chains below, sequenced in a study of cytomegalovirus exposure and HLA in healthy donors. PCR employed 60 Vbeta and 13 Jbeta primers. Method: immunoSEQ multiplex PCR; TCRdb's copy keeps in-frame clones and lacks some. The data show about 120,000 clones, roughly four fifths seen once. The specimen was PBMCs. Receptors originate from a man aged 35 to 55 in good health and CMV-seronegative.

This chain joins TRBV5-1 and TRBJ1-3; TRBD1 agrees at 9 bases. Per germline, CDR1 SGHRS and CDR2 YFSETQ. V dropped 6 bases and J dropped 4; count of bases not matched to a gene: 8. The CDR3 spans 15 residues. CDR3 loop: CASTLDRGIGNTIYF. The CDR3 DNA reads TGCGCCAGCACGTTGGACAGGGGCATCGGAAACACCATATATTTT.

This clone was counted between two and nine times. This rearrangement joins TRBV7-6 to TRBJ2-1; 7 bases line up with TRBD1. J lost 4 bases, V lost 4 bases, and 7 bases had no gene match. The germline V gene encodes CDR1 SGHVS and CDR2 FNYEAQ. The CDR3 extends over 15 amino acids. In DNA form, the CDR3 reads TGTGCCAGCAGCTCCGGGACAGAGCCGTACAATGAGCAGTTCTTC. This translates into CASSSGTEPYNEQFF.

The chain combines TRBV6-4 with TRBJ2-4; the match to TRBD2 covers 10 bases. J gave up 5 bases and V 0 bases, and 1 base lay outside the gene matches. Germline V lookup: CDR1 MRHNA, CDR2 SNTAGT. The CDR3 contains 15 residues. CDR3 sequence: CASSDSAGGQNIQYF. DNA of the CDR3: TGTGCCAGCAGTGACTCAGCGGGGGGGCAAAACATTCAGTACTTC.

The chain couples TRBV7-2 to TRBJ1-5; unclear D gene. Germline V gene lookup returns CDR1 SGHTA and CDR2 FQGNSA. Trimming cost V 5 bases and J 8 bases, with 10 bases left between them. This CDR3 spans 12 amino acids. This CDR3 reads CASSPLYEPQHF. CDR3 DNA sequence: TGTGCCAGCAGCCCCTTATATGAGCCCCAGCATTTT.

The rearrangement links TRBV18 to TRBJ1-4; 11 bases match TRBD1. Germline loops: CDR1 KGHSH, CDR2 LQKENI. V lost 4 bases, J lost 7 bases, and 5 bases stayed unmatched. The CDR3 covers 15 residues. In DNA, the CDR3 is TGTGCCAGCTCACTGTCGGGACAGGGGGTTGAAAAACTGTTTTTT. Residues: CASSLSGQGVEKLFF.

In its sample, this clone was seen a few times. Mismatch with germline at one junction end may stem from a read error. The chain couples TRBV30 to TRBJ2-7, with 7 bases that match TRBD1. The germline gives CDR1 GTSNPN, CDR2 SVGIG (reference sequence). This CDR3 is 13 amino acids long. The CDR3 nucleotides read TGTGCCTGGATGAGGGGACAGTCCTTCGAGCAGTACTTC. It specifies CAWMRGQSFEQYF.

V is TRBV6-5 and J is TRBJ2-7; the D gene is possibly TRBD1 (7 bases). There are 15 residues in the CDR3. Trimming removed 6 bases at V and 5 bases at J, with 20 bases between. Germline loops: CDR1 MNHEY, CDR2 SVGAGI. The CDR3 region is CASRGGMTGWDEQYF. DNA of the CDR3: TGTGCCAGCAGGGGGGGCATGACAGGGTGGGACGAGCAGTACTTC.

For the CDR3, the DNA is TGTGCCAGCAGCGTAGGCGGAGCCTCCTACAATGAGCAGTTCTTC. The encoded protein is CASSVGGASYNEQFF. The genes are TRBV9 and TRBJ2-1; D remains ambiguous. Germline V lookup: CDR1 SGDLS, CDR2 YYNGEE. The V end was cut by 0 bases, the J end by 0 bases, with 7 bases between. This CDR3 comprises 15 residues. The whole variable domain, remainder taken from reference TRBV9 and TRBJ2-1, is DSGVTQTPKHLITATGQRVTLRCSPRSGDLSVYWYQQSLDQGLQFLIQYYNGEERAKGNILERFSAQQFPDLHSELNLSSLELGDSALYFCASSVGGASYNEQFFGPGTRLTVL.

The V call is TRBV7-2, the J call TRBJ2-7, with 7 positions matching TRBD2. J gave up 7 bases and V 4 bases, and 10 bases lay outside the gene matches. This CDR3 is built from 14 residues. Germline V CDR1 and CDR2: SGHTA, FQGNSA. The CDR3 loop is CASSWDYRRGEQYF. CDR3 coding DNA: TGTGCCAGCAGCTGGGACTATCGGCGGGGGGAGCAGTACTTC.

The chain combines TRBV6-5 with TRBJ1-2; 9 bases match TRBD1. The CDR3 extends over 14 amino acids. J was trimmed by 4 bases and V by 6 bases; bases with no gene match: 6. CDR1 is MNHEY and CDR2 is SVGAGI in the germline V gene. CDR3 sequence reads: CASRRGQGSYGYTF. The CDR3 nucleotides read TGTGCCAGCAGACGGGGACAGGGTAGCTATGGCTACACCTTC.